The 17 T cell receptor beta chains reported below all come from one sample, sequenced in a study of blood T cells in healthy people across ages. PCR was performed a second time for roughly 7 to 12 cycles using a sample-barcoded 5' primer and a J-beta primer mix. One entry per CDR3 protein results from TCRdb running MiXCR on the 5' RACE reads. The sample consists of almost 550,000 distinct CDR3 sequences, 24% of them appearing once. The same data also contributed to another study, on T cells of mothers and their children.

The material sequenced was blood. These receptors were taken from a boy aged 10-17 years in good health.

This clonotype was seen a handful of times. CDR3 loop: CAWSEGRYGYTF. For the CDR3, the DNA is TGTGCCTGGAGTGAGGGCCGCTATGGCTACACCTTC. The rearrangement joins TRBV30 to TRBJ1-2; D is uncertain. V was pared by 1 base and J by 4 bases, with 7 bases between. CDR1 is GTSNPN, CDR2 SVGIG, per germline (reference sequence). This CDR3 has 12 amino acids. The entire variable domain, with the rest obtained from reference TRBV30 and TRBJ1-2, is as follows: SQTIHQWPATLVQPVGSPLSLECTVEGTSNPNLYWYRQAAGRGLQLLFYSVGIGQISSEVPQNLSASRPQDRQFILSSKKLLLSDSGFYLCAWSEGRYGYTFGSGTRLTVV.

CDR3 region: CASSFGQGRSYEQYF. CDR3 in DNA: TGTGCCAGCAGTTTTGGACAGGGGCGATCCTACGAGCAGTACTTC. V is TRBV28 and J is TRBJ2-7; 9 nucleotides agree with TRBD1. The V gene end was trimmed by 3 bases and the J gene end by 1 base; junction bases not matched to a gene: 4. Looked up from germline, CDR1 is MDHEN and CDR2 is SYDVKM. The CDR3 is 15 amino acids.

This clonotype appeared a few times. The chain employs TRBV5-1 and TRBJ2-1; TRBD2 matches at 7 bases. The CDR3 is 15 residues long. Germline lookup yields CDR1 SGHRS and CDR2 YFSETQ. V dropped 0 bases and J dropped 4; count of bases not matched to a gene: 4. In nucleotides, the CDR3 is TGCGCCAGCAGCTTGGAGTCTAGCGGTTACAATGAGCAGTTCTTC. Translation: CASSLESSGYNEQFF. The full variable domain, completed using reference TRBV5-1 and TRBJ2-1, is KAGVTQTPRYLIKTRGQQVTLSCSPISGHRSVSWYQQTPGQGLQFLFEYFSETQRNKGNFPGRFSGRQFSNSRSEMNVSTLELGDSALYLCASSLESSGYNEQFFGPGTRLTVL.

The chain is built from TRBV7-3 and TRBJ2-1; 7 bases line up with TRBD1. CDR1 is SGHTA, CDR2 FQGTGA, per germline. This CDR3 contains 18 residues. J was trimmed by 0 bases and V by 5 bases; bases with no gene match: 13. CDR3 region: CASSLGQVAPSSYNEQFF. The CDR3 DNA sequence: TGTGCCAGCAGCCTCGGACAGGTGGCCCCGAGCTCCTACAATGAGCAGTTCTTC.

This clonotype was counted a few times. The V gene is TRBV7-2, the J gene TRBJ2-5; D uncertain. V was trimmed by 5 bases and J by 5 bases, leaving 12 bases between them. This CDR3 comprises 13 residues. Germline CDR1 and CDR2: SGHTA and FQGNSA. The CDR3 DNA sequence: TGTGCCAGCAGCGAGAGTAATGTTGAGACCCAGTACTTC. Translating gives CASSESNVETQYF.

This clonotype was observed many times. V and J are TRBV5-5 and TRBJ1-1; D is unclear. The CDR3 totals 14 residues. The V end was cut by 1 base, the J end by 6 bases, with 13 bases between. Germline CDR1 is SGHKS and CDR2 is YYEKEE (reference sequence). CDR3 DNA: TGTGCCAGCAGCTTGACCCCAGGAATCGCTGAAGCTTTCTTT. Translated: CASSLTPGIAEAFF.

In this sample, this clonotype turned up a few times. The chain employs TRBV5-5 and TRBJ2-1; perhaps TRBD2 as D (6 bases). Germline V gives CDR1 SGHKS, CDR2 YYEKEE (reference sequence). The CDR3 extends over 15 amino acids. The ends were cut back, 4 bases at V and 5 bases at J, with 16 bases in the middle. The DNA for the CDR3 is TGTGCCAGCAGCCTTTCGCGGGGCAGTAACAATGAGCAGTTCTTC. Its translation is CASSLSRGSNNEQFF.

The chain employs TRBV20-1 and TRBJ2-4; D ambiguous. V lost 3 bases to trimming and J lost 10 bases, with 19 bases between them. Germline-derived CDR1 and CDR2 are DFQATT and SNEGSKA (reference sequence). The CDR3 loop spans 14 amino acids. The CDR3 DNA sequence: TGCAGTGCTAGTCAGGCAGCCAGCTTGGGAATTCAGTACTTC. It translates to CSASQAASLGIQYF.

This clonotype was detected only a few times. V is TRBV6-1 and J is TRBJ2-2; 7 bases agree with TRBD2. V lost 4 bases to trimming and J lost 5 bases; unmatched junction nucleotides: 4. The CDR3 contains 14 residues. Germline CDR1 and CDR2: MNHNS and SASEGT. The CDR3 is CASSGDYPTGELFF. DNA for the CDR3: TGTGCCAGCAGTGGGGACTACCCTACCGGGGAGCTGTTTTTT.

J is TRBJ2-1 and V is TRBV11-2; TRBD2 matches at 10 bases. The CDR3 covers 18 residues. Unmatched junction bases numbered 9, after V lost 3 bases and J lost 1 base. The V gene's germline CDR1 is SGHAT and CDR2 FQNNGV. The DNA for the CDR3 is TGTGCCAGCAGCTTTAGCCCGATAGCGGGGGGATCCTACAATGAGCAGTTCTTC. Translating gives CASSFSPIAGGSYNEQFF.

Only a few counts were recorded for this clonotype. A read error is possible here, since a much larger clone lies one base away. The chain employs TRBV7-2 and TRBJ2-7, with TRBD1 as a possible D gene (5 bases). Per germline, CDR1 SGHTA and CDR2 FQGNSA. Trimming stripped 7 bases from V and 6 bases from J, with 19 bases between. The CDR3 is 14 amino acids. CDR3 protein: CASTPQVGYCEQYF. The CDR3, as DNA: TGTGCCAGCACCCCACAGGTCGGATACTGCGAGCAGTACTTC.

The chain combines TRBV3-1 with TRBJ1-1; D is ambiguous. There are 16 residues in the CDR3. CDR1 LGHDT and CDR2 YNNKEL come from the germline V gene (reference sequence). V was pared by 0 bases and J by 1 base, with 12 bases between. CDR3 region: CASSQDHSLGNTEAFF. In DNA form, the CDR3 reads TGTGCCAGCAGCCAAGATCACAGTTTAGGGAACACTGAAGCTTTCTTT.

The J gene is TRBJ1-1, the V gene TRBV7-2; possibly TRBD1 for D (5 bases). The CDR3 sequence is 13 residues long. The germline V and J ends were trimmed by 5 bases and 8 bases, with 15 bases remaining between them. CDR1 and CDR2 from the germline V gene are SGHTA and FQGNSA. The CDR3 loop is CASSPGPGGEAFF. The CDR3, as DNA: TGTGCCAGCAGCCCCGGACCGGGGGGGGAAGCTTTCTTT.

As to this clonotype: At one boundary the junction diverges from the germline segment, which might be a read error. The chain uses TRBV20-1 and TRBJ2-5; no clear D. The CDR3 is 14 amino acids. In germline, CDR1 is DFQATT, CDR2 SNEGSKA (reference sequence). The DNA of the CDR3 is TGCAGTGCTAGAGATCCCGGTAACCAAAAGACCCAGTACTTC. Translating gives CSARDPGNQKTQYF.

V and J are TRBV20-1 and TRBJ2-6; the D is unclear. Germline V CDR1 and CDR2: DFQATT, SNEGSKA (reference sequence). CDR3 size: 15 residues. The germline V and J ends were trimmed by 3 bases and 2 bases, with 11 bases remaining between them. CDR3 in amino acids: CSASPTVAGANVLTF. For the CDR3, the DNA is TGCAGTGCTAGCCCTACAGTTGCTGGGGCCAACGTCCTGACTTTC.

There are a few counts of this clonotype. This chain uses TRBV6-5 with TRBJ1-2, with TRBD1 as a possible D gene (6 bases). Deletions cut 6 bases from V and 3 bases from J, with 14 bases between. The CDR3 totals 14 residues. In germline, CDR1 is MNHEY, CDR2 SVGAGI. The DNA of the CDR3 is TGTGCCAGCAGAACAGGGTGGGATTACTATGGCTACACCTTC. Amino acids: CASRTGWDYYGYTF.

Many counts were recorded for this clonotype. J is TRBJ1-4 and V is TRBV6-5, with D unresolved. Trimming removed 0 bases from V and 12 bases from J, with 17 bases in between. Germline loops: CDR1 MNHEY, CDR2 SVGAGI. This CDR3 has 15 residues. The CDR3 is CASSYSITGSGELFF. The CDR3 coding sequence is TGTGCCAGCAGTTACTCGATTACGGGGAGTGGGGAACTGTTTTTT.